This T cell receptor beta chain stems from a study of cytomegalovirus exposure and HLA in healthy donors. Germline CDR1 and CDR2: SNHLY and FYNNEI. This CDR3 contains 14 residues. Trimming removed 9 bases at V and 1 base at J, with 15 bases between. PCR primers comprised 60 Vbeta and 13 Jbeta primers. The assay was immunoSEQ multiplex PCR, and TCRdb's table has in-frame clones only and misses some. The sample yields about 190,000 clones, around 83% seen once. The chain couples TRBV2 to TRBJ1-1; tentatively, D is TRBD1 (6 bases). The material sequenced was PBMCs. The receptor was isolated from a woman aged 35 to 49 in good health and CMV-seronegative. CDR3 in DNA: TGTGCCAGAAACGAGGACAGTACGAACACTGAAGCTTTCTTT. Amino acid sequence: CARNEDSTNTEAFF.